This TCR beta chain was identified in a study of blood T cell repertoires in COVID-19. Germline-derived CDR1 and CDR2 are SGHDT and YYEEEE. CDR3 length: 15 amino acids. V lost 1 base and J lost 1, with 6 bases in between. Profiling relied on immunoSEQ multiplex PCR, and the TCRdb table lists in-frame clones only, not all of them. Altogether about 180,000 clones are present, about 86% being singletons, with the ten largest covering roughly 2.8%. The source is a woman aged 30 to 39 with active or convalescent COVID-19. The chain is built from TRBV5-6 and TRBJ2-6, with D uncertain. Sequencing was carried out using peripheral blood. This CDR3 reads CASSLRVSGANVLTF. In DNA, the CDR3 is TGTGCCAGCAGCTTGAGAGTGTCTGGGGCCAACGTCCTGACTTTC.